Included here is one T cell receptor (beta chain) sequence, with context. This clone showed up just once. Its antigen target is currently unknown. Base qualities are not recorded, but no much larger clone differs from it by a single base. The record originates from a study of cytomegalovirus exposure and HLA in healthy donors (dated 2017 in TCRdb). Study-wide context: According to an earlier analysis of around 600 of the donors, about 179 million T cells yielded approximately 120 million unique TCR beta sequences and more than 250 Gb of sequence data. An early release covering 550 to 700 HLA-typed donors comprised around 300 gigabases of sequencing data and around 86 million unique TCR sequences. Among the roughly 430 genotyped donors, more than 70% belonged to the genetic ancestry cluster associated with self-reported Caucasian donors. The study was designed to test whether signatures of past pathogen exposure could be identified by cataloging public T cell receptors. The T cell repertoires of several hundred subjects were profiled by immunosequencing and related to cytomegalovirus serostatus. Along with the roughly 710-subject first cohort, a separate validation cohort of over a hundred different subjects was used. High-throughput TCR immunosequencing, statistical association of individual TCRs with disease status, and machine learning were combined to predict cytomegalovirus infection status. A later analysis re-analyzed previously published TCR beta repertoires from hundreds of donors and added high-resolution HLA genotyping to study TCR occurrence patterns. The later analysis used no new phenotypic data to find candidate immune exposures, relying instead on TCR beta sequences and their occurrence across donors. To decide whether each TCR beta V gene segment behaved as functional or pseudogenic, an earlier analysis of some 580 of the donors relied on high-throughput TCR beta sequencing. Donor age, sex, ethnicity and CMV serostatus were collected together with the repertoire data. A later genetic analysis took genome-wide SNP genotypes for about 65% of the 666 donors and used that subset as a discovery cohort. Every repertoire in the discovery cohort had been generated on one and the same sequencing platform. Both class I and class II loci were covered by HLA typing, at four-digit resolution. The number of typed donors differed by locus: about 629-640 for A, B, C, DRB1 and DQB1; 500 to 550 for DQA1; roughly 600 for DPA1; and roughly 490 for DPB1. Because of strong linkage in the cohort, five DR-DQ haplotypes were treated as single units for association and clustering. Among a few hundred genotyped donors of the cohort, an average of around 240,000 unique TCR beta nucleotide sequences were sequenced per donor, around a sixth of them non-productive. What the study reported, not specific to this receptor: A further reported finding was that TCR beta sequences accurately predicted the HLA-A and HLA-B alleles for most subjects in the first cohort. In an earlier analysis of around 600 of the donors, most TCR beta V segments were observed in productive rearrangements about 90% or about 30% of the time, broadly matching IMGT annotations. Strong co-occurrence of HLA alleles, especially DR and DQ, made assigning TCR associations to individual alleles difficult. In vitro tests confirmed that a few of the cytomegalovirus-associated TCR beta chains recognize cytomegalovirus antigens. According to a later genetic analysis, donors in an Asian-associated ancestry cluster had fewer N-insertions in productive TCRs than the approximately 630-donor mean. The authors suggested that the approach could potentially be extended to other disease states and immunological phenotypes. Because HLA typing was missing for some donors at each locus, association tests included only the typed subset. A cluster of highly shared sequence variants was judged likely to represent a technical artifact of the sequencing pipeline. Correlated functional status among segregating V segments might reflect linkage disequilibrium, but an unknown experimental factor could not be ruled out. A later analysis found that HLA-associated TCR beta chains were more clonally expanded and had lower generation probabilities than equally common non-associated chains. The 87-base-pair reads could not distinguish some IMGT-functional V segments, including TRBV6-2 and TRBV6-3, so those segments were excluded. Most TCR sequences were observed very rarely across donors, whereas some public TCRs were present in many individuals. V-gene and J-gene trimming of TCR beta chains was associated with a missense DCLRE1C variant in a later genetic analysis, and the association was replicated in an independent cohort. Most CMV-associated TCR beta chains appeared to be HLA-restricted in a later analysis, and the HLA associations seemed to be driven largely by CMV exposure. A later analysis associated roughly 17,000 TCR beta sequences with specific HLA alleles at a false discovery rate of 0.05. Because counts were too low, roughly 16 rarely observed V segments, including chromosome 9 orphons, were excluded from the earlier analysis of around 590 of the donors. The cohort was sequenced for TCR beta chains only, and without alpha or paired-chain data the features that could be detected were limited. Presence/absence analyses assumed roughly uniform sequencing depth across donors, an assumption that may not hold. The study gave a list of more than 150 TCR beta chains associated with cytomegalovirus. In a later analysis, the rate of TCR association differed among HLA loci, with DRB1 alleles having the most associated TCRs and HLA-C alleles having the fewest. CMV serostatus was the only immune exposure information available for the cohort. A later analysis reported that several top co-occurrence clusters appeared linked to parvovirus B19, influenza, CMV and Epstein-Barr virus. The classifier was reported to diagnose cytomegalovirus status with high specificity and sensitivity in both the original cohort and the validation cohort.

The cohort consisted of fewer than 700 healthy bone marrow donors. Cohort members were all nominally healthy when sampled, although unrecorded immune exposures were likely present. The donor was CMV seronegative and was included in the group of a few hundred seronegative cohort members. Every donor gave a peripheral blood sample, and the peripheral blood mononuclear cells from that sample were used for TCR beta sequencing. The Qiagen DNeasy Blood Extraction Kit was used to extract genomic DNA from the blood cell samples. Receptor libraries were prepared by the immunoSEQ multiplex PCR assay. For the multiplex PCR, a mixture combining 60 forward primers for TCR Vbeta segments and 13 reverse primers for TCR Jbeta segments was used. The CDR3 region of rearranged TCR beta genes was amplified from genomic DNA by a multiplex PCR assay. On the Illumina HiSeq System, the amplified TCR beta libraries were sequenced as 87-base-pair reads. The original methods were these. A later analysis counted some 74 million unique TCR beta chains across the 550 to 750 repertoires, and 10 million to 11 million of these chains were shared by at least two donors. A nearest-neighbor algorithm error-corrected the raw reads and collapsed the reads into unique sequences, merging closely related sequences to remove PCR and sequencing errors. To assign V, D and J gene segments, CDR3 sequences were aligned to IMGT reference sequences. For a sequence to be retained, a match of at least six nucleotides was required to both a V gene segment and a J gene segment. A rearrangement was called productive if the CDR3 had no stop codons and remained in frame with V and J, and every other rearrangement was called non-productive. Following IMGT convention, CDR3 was defined as the stretch from the second conserved V-encoded cysteine to the conserved J-encoded phenylalanine. The earlier analysis of 500 to 750 of the donors excluded any sequence lacking an unambiguous match to a single V gene segment. In an earlier analysis of some 590 of the donors, V segments were called functional above 56.7% productive rearrangements and were called segregating when the between-donor standard deviation exceeded 5%. A statistical classification framework was built for diagnosing cytomegalovirus status from the catalog of TCR beta chain sequences. In a later analysis, TCR nucleotide sequences were compared against IMGT/GENE-DB human TR gene sequences so that V and J genes could be assigned. The TCRdist pipeline was used in a later analysis to assign CDR3 sequences and most-parsimonious VDJ recombination scenarios. In a later analysis, each TCR beta chain was defined by its CDR3 amino acid sequence together with its V-gene family, and reads lacking a unique V-gene family were excluded. To address suspected cross-contamination and a sequencing artifact, a later analysis removed around 600 highly shared, low-generation-probability nucleotide sequences. In a later analysis, a clonal expansion index for each public chain was calculated from normalized within-repertoire ranks of inferred template counts. Generation probabilities in a later analysis came from a VDJ recombination model fitted to out-of-frame rearrangements, and those results were checked against IGoR. In a later analysis, hypergeometric tests were used to score TCR-TCR, TCR-HLA and TCR-CMV co-occurrence, with a repertoire-size bias correction applied to TCR pairs. False discovery rates were estimated in a later analysis by permuting HLA or CMV assignments 20 times. In a later analysis, co-occurring TCRs were grouped using DBSCAN, with TCRdist sequence similarity added in when clustering inside HLA-allele-positive subsets. Repertoires with fewer than 30,000 or more than 120,000 public chains were left out of co-occurrence clustering, as were about 5 repertoires with anomalous nucleotide sharing. Held by TCRdb, this immuneACCESS table contains in-frame sequences only and omits some clones. Under half of the omission traces to an unresolved V gene where checked; the cause of the rest is unknown. The DNA gave D and trimming, while V, J and clone size come from that table. Across this sample there are under 150,000 clones, with roughly four fifths seen only once. Around 1.9% of the sample is held by the ten biggest clonotypes.

The CDR3 covers 20 residues, taking in both the cysteine and the phenylalanine. The entry retains the CDR3 DNA only, 60 bases that are in frame from base 1. In the germline V gene, CDR1 corresponds to SQVTM and CDR2 to ANQGSEA. Germline trimming amounts to 1 base on V and 0 bases on J, with 16 as the count of junction bases outside the gene matches. The V and J segments used are TRBV29-1 and TRBJ2-1; TRBD1 aligns with 9 central bases. The specimen sequenced was PBMCs. This clonotype was obtained from a woman aged 45-65 years in good health and CMV-seronegative. The CDR3 protein: CSVEGGGTGPSLSSYNEQFF. The nucleotides are TGCAGCGTTGAAGGTGGAGGGACAGGGCCATCCTTAAGCTCCTACAATGAGCAGTTCTTC.